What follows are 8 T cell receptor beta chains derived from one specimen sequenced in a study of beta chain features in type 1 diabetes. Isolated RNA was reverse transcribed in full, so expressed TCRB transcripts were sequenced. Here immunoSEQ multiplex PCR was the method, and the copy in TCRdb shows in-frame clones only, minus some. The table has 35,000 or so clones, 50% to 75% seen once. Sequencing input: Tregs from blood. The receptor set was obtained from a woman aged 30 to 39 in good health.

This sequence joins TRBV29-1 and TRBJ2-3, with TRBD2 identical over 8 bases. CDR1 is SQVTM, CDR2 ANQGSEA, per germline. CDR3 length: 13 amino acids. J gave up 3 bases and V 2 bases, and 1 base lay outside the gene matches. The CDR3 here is CSVESGGTDTQYF. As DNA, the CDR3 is TGCAGCGTTGAAAGCGGGGGAACAGATACGCAGTATTTT.

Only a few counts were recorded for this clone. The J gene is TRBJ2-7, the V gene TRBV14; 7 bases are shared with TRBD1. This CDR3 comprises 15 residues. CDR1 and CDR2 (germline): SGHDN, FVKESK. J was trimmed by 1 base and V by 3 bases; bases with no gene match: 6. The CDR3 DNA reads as TGTGCCAGCAGCCAGAGGACAGGTTGGTCCTACGAGCAGTACTTC. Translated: CASSQRTGWSYEQYF.

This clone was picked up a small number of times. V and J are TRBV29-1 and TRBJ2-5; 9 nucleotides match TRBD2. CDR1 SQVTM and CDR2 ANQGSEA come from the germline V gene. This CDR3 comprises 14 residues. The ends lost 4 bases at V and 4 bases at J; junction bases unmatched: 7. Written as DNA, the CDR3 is TGCAGCGTTGTTTGGACTAGCGTTGGAGAGACCCAGTACTTC. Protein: CSVVWTSVGETQYF.

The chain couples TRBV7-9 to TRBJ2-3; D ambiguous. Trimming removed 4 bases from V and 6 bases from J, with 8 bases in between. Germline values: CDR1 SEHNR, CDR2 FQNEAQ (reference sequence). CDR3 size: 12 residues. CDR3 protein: CASSSPSDTQYF. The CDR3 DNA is TGTGCCAGCAGCTCCCCTTCCGATACGCAGTATTTT. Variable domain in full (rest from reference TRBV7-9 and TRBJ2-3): DTGVSQNPRHKITKRGQNVTFRCDPISEHNRLYWYRQTLGQGPEFLTYFQNEAQLEKSRLLSDRFSAERPKGSFSTLEIQRTEQGDSAMYLCASSSPSDTQYFGPGTRLTVL.

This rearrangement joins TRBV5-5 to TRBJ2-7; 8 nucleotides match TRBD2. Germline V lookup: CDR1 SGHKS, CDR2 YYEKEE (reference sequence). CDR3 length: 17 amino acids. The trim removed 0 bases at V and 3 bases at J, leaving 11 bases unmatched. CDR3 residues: CASSLEGGSGANYEQYF. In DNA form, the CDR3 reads TGTGCCAGCAGCTTGGAGGGGGGTAGCGGGGCGAACTACGAGCAGTACTTC.

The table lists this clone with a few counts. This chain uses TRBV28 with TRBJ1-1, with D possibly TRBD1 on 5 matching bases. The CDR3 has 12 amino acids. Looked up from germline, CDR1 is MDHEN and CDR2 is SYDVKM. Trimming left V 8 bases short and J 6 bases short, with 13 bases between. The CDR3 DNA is TGTGCCAGCGAGATGAAGGGGTCTGAAGCTTTCTTT. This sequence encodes CASEMKGSEAFF.

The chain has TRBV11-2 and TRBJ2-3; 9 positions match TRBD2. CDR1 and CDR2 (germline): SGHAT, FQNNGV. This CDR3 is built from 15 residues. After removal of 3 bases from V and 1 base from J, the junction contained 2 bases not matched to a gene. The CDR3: CASSLVAGGTDTQYF. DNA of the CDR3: TGTGCCAGCAGCTTGGTAGCGGGGGGCACAGATACGCAGTATTTT.

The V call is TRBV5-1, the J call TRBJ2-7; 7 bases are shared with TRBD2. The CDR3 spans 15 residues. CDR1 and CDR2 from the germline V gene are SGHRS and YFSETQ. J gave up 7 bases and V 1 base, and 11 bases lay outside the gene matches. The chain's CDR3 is CASSLSMGGRWEQYF. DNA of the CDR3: TGCGCCAGCAGCTTGTCGATGGGAGGGAGGTGGGAGCAGTACTTC.